These 6 T cell receptor beta chains share one sample of origin, sequenced in a study of blood T cell repertoires in COVID-19. The method was immunoSEQ multiplex PCR; TCRdb's version includes in-frame clones alone and lacks a portion of them. The profile covers around 88,000 clones, with roughly 80% appearing a single time and roughly 10% taken by the ten largest. Material for sequencing was peripheral blood. These receptors all stem from a woman of 80 years or more with acute or convalescent COVID-19.

V gene TRBV6-5 combines with J gene TRBJ1-2, with a possible D match to TRBD1 (5 bases). Germline V CDR1 and CDR2: MNHEY, SVGAGI. The CDR3 has 12 residues. V gave up 6 bases and J gave up 6 bases, with 11 bases separating them. This chain's CDR3 is CASRARGDGYTF. CDR3 bases: TGTGCCAGCAGGGCCCGGGGGGATGGCTACACCTTC.

The chain recombines TRBV5-1 with TRBJ2-5; 10 bases are a match to TRBD2. This CDR3 region has 16 residues. V shed 1 base, J shed 5 bases, and the junction held 8 bases outside the gene matches. Germline CDR1 is SGHRS and CDR2 is YFSETQ. The CDR3 is CASSLYSGGKKETQYF. The DNA for the CDR3 is TGCGCCAGCAGCTTGTATAGCGGGGGGAAGAAGGAGACCCAGTACTTC. Together with reference TRBV5-1 and TRBJ2-5, the CDR3 gives the full variable domain: KAGVTQTPRYLIKTRGQQVTLSCSPISGHRSVSWYQQTPGQGLQFLFEYFSETQRNKGNFPGRFSGRQFSNSRSEMNVSTLELGDSALYLCASSLYSGGKKETQYFGPGTRLLVL.

The table lists this clone with a count of one. The chain employs TRBV30 and TRBJ2-2; 7 bases align to TRBD2. V lost 0 bases and J lost 3; bases outside the gene matches: 7. Germline-derived CDR1 and CDR2 are GTSNPN and SVGIG (reference sequence). The CDR3 totals 16 residues. CDR3 bases: TGTGCCTGGAGTGTACGGTTGCTAGCGGACACCGGGGAGCTGTTTTTT. Amino acids: CAWSVRLLADTGELFF.

This clone was seen only a few times. The CDR3 coding sequence is TGTGCCAGCTCCCCAGTATCCGTCTCTGGAAACACCATATATTTT. It yields the protein CASSPVSVSGNTIYF. The V gene is TRBV18, the J gene TRBJ1-3; no clear D. The CDR3 spans 15 residues. Trimming removed 6 bases at V and 0 bases at J, with 12 bases between. Germline values: CDR1 KGHSH, CDR2 LQKENI.

This clone was observed a few times. The CDR3 DNA follows: TGTGCCAGCAGCCCGCCGGGACAGGTCGGCTACACCTTC. Protein product: CASSPPGQVGYTF. The V and J genes are TRBV7-2 and TRBJ1-2, with TRBD1 identical over 8 bases. Germline V gene data show CDR1 as SGHTA and CDR2 as FQGNSA. The CDR3 is made up of 13 amino acids. Trimming took 5 bases from V and 8 from J; bases not matched to a gene: 7.

Turning to this clone: A read error may produce the germline difference seen at one junction end. The chain employs TRBV5-4 and TRBJ2-6; 12 nucleotides align to TRBD1. Germline V gene sequence: CDR1 SGHNT, CDR2 YYREEE (reference sequence). The CDR3 has 16 amino acids. CDR3 DNA: TGTGCCAGCAGCTTGGCGTCGGGACAGGGGGCCGACGTCCTGACTTTC. Translating it yields CASSLASGQGADVLTF.